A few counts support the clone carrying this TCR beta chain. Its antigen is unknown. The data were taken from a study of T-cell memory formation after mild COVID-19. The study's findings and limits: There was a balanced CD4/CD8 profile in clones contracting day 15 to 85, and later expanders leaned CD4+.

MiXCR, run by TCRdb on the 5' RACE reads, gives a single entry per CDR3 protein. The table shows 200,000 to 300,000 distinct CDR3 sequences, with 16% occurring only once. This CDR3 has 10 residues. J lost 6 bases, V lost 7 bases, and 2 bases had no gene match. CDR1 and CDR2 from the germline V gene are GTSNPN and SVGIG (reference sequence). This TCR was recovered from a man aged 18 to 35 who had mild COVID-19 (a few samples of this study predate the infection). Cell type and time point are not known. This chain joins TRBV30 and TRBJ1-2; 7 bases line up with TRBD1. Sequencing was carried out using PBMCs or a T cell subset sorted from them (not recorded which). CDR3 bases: TGTGCCTTCAGGGGGAATGGCTACACCTTC. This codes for CAFRGNGYTF.